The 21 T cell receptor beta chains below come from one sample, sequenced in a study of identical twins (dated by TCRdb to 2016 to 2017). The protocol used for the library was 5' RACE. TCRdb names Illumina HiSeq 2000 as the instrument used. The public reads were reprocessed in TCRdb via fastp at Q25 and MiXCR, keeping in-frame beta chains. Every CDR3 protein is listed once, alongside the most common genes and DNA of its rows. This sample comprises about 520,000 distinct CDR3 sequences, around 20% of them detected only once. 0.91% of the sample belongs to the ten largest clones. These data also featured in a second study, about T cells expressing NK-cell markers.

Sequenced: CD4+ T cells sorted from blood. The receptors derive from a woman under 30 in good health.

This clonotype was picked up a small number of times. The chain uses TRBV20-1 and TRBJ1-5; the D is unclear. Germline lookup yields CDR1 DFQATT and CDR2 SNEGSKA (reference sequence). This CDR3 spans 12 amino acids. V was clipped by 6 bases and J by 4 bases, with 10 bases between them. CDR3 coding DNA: TGCAGTGCCCGAAACGGTAATCAGCCCCAGCATTTT. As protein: CSARNGNQPQHF.

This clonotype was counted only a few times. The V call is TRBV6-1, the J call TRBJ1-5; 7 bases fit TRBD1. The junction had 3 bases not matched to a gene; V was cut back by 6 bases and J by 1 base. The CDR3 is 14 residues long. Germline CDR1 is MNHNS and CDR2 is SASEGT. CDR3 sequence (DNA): TGTGCCAGCAGGCGGGACAGCAGCAATCAGCCCCAGCATTTT. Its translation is CASRRDSSNQPQHF.

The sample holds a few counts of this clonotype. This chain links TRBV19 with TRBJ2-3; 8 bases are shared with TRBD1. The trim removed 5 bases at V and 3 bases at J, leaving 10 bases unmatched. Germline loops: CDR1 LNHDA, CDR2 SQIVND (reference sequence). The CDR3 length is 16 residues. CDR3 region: CASSPRPGGLTDTQYF. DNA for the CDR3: TGTGCCAGTAGTCCCAGACCAGGGGGCTTGACAGATACGCAGTATTTT.

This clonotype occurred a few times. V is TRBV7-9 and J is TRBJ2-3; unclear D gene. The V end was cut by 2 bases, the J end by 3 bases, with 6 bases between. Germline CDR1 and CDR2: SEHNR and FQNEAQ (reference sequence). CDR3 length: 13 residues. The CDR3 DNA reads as TGTGCCAGCAGCTTATTCGCTACAGATACGCAGTATTTT. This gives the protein CASSLFATDTQYF.

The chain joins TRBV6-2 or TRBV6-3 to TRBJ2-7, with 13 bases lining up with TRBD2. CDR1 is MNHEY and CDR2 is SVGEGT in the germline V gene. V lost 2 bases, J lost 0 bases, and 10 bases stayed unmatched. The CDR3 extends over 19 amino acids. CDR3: CASSYPLATSGRSSYEQYF. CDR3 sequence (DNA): TGTGCCAGCAGTTACCCTCTTGCGACTAGCGGGAGGAGCTCCTACGAGCAGTACTTC.

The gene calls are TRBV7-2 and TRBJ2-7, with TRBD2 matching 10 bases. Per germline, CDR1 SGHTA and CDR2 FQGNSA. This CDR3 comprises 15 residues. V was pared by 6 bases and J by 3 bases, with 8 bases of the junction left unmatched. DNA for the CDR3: TGTGCCAGCAGGGAAGGACTAGCGGTCGTCTACGAGCAGTACTTC. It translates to CASREGLAVVYEQYF.

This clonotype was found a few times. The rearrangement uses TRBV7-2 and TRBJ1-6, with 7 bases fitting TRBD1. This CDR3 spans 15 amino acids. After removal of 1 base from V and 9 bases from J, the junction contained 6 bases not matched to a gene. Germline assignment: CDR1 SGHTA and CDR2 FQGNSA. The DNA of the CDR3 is TGTGCCAGCAGCTTAGGACAGGGATGGGGTTCACCCCTCCACTTT. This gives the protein CASSLGQGWGSPLHF.

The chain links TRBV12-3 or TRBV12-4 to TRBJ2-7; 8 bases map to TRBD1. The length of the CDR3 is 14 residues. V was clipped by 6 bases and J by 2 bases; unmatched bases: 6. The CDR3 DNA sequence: TGTGCCAGCAGCCCGACAGGGGCCCCCTACGAGCAGTACTTC. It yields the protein CASSPTGAPYEQYF.

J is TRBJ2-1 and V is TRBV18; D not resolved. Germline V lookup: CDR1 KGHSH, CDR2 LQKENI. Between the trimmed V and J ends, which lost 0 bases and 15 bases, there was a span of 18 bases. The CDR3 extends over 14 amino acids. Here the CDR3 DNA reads TGTGCCAGCTCACCACCGTTGATTCCTGGACCTCGGTTCTTC. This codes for CASSPPLIPGPRFF. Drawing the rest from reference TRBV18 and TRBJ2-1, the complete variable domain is NAGVMQNPRHLVRRRGQEARLRCSPMKGHSHVYWYRQLPEEGLKFMVYLQKENIIDESGMPKERFSAEFPKEGPSILRIQQVVRGDSAAYFCASSPPLIPGPRFFGPGTRLTVL.

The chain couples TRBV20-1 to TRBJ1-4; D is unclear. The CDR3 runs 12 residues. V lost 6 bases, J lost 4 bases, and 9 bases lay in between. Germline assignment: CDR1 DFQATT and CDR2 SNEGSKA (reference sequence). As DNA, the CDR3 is TGCAGTGCGGGGTTTATTAATGAAAAACTGTTTTTT. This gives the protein CSAGFINEKLFF.

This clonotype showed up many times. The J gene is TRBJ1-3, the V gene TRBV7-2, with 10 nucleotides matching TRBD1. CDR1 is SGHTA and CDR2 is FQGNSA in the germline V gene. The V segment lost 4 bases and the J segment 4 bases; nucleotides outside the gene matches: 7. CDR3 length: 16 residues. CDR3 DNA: TGTGCCAGCAGCTCGTGGACAGGGGGAGGCGGAAACACCATATATTTT. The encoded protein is CASSSWTGGGGNTIYF.

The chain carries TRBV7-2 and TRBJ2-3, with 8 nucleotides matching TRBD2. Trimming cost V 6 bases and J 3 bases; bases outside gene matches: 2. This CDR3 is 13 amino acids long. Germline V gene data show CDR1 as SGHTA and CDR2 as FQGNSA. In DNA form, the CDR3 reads TGTGCCAGCAGGAAGCGGGGGACAGATACGCAGTATTTT. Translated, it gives CASRKRGTDTQYF.

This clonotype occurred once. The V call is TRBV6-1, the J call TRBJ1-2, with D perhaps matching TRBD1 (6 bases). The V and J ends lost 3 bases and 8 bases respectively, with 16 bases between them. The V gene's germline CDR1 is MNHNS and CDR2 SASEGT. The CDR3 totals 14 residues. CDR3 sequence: CASSDGGPLMGYTF. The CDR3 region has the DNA TGTGCCAGCAGTGATGGGGGGCCCCTGATGGGCTACACCTTC.

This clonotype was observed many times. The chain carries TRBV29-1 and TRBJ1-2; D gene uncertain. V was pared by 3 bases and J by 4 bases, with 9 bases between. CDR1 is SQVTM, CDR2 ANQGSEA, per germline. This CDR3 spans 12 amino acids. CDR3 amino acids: CSVDRNIYGYTF. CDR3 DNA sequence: TGCAGCGTTGACAGAAACATCTATGGCTACACCTTC.

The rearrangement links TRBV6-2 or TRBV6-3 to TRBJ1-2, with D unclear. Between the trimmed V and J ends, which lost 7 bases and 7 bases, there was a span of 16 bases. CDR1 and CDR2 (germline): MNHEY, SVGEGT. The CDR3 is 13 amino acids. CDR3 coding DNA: TGTGCCAGCAAGCGAGAAGGGAGTGGTGGCTACACCTTC. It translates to CASKREGSGGYTF.

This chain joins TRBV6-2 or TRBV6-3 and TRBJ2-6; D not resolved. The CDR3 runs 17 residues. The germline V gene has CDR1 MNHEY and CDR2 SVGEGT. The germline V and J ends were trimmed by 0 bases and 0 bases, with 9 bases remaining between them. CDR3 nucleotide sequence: TGTGCCAGCAGTTACTCGGCATATACCTCTGGGGCCAACGTCCTGACTTTC. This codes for CASSYSAYTSGANVLTF.

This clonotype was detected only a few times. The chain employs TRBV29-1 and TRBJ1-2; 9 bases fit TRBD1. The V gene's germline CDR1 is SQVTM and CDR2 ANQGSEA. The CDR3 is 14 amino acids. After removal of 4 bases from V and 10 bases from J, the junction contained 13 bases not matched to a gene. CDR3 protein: CSVGHRDRVILYTF. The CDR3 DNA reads TGCAGCGTTGGGCACCGGGACAGGGTGATTCTCTACACCTTC. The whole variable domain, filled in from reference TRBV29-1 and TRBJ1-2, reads SAVISQKPSRDICQRGTSLTIQCQVDSQVTMMFWYRQQPGQSLTLIATANQGSEATYESGFVIDKFPISRPNLTFSTLTVSNMSPEDSSIYLCSVGHRDRVILYTFGSGTRLTVV.

The CDR3 region has the DNA TGCGCCAGCAGCCCGACGGGACTAGCGGGTATTCGGCAAGAGACCCAGTACTTC. This sequence encodes CASSPTGLAGIRQETQYF. The V call is TRBV5-1, the J call TRBJ2-5; TRBD2 matches 12 bases. This CDR3 contains 18 residues. Per germline, CDR1 SGHRS and CDR2 YFSETQ. V gave up 4 bases and J gave up 2 bases; unmatched junction bases: 12.

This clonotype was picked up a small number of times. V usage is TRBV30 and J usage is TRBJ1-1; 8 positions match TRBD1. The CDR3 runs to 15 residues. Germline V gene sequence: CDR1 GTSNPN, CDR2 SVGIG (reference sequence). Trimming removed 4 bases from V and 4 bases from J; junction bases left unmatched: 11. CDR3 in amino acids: CAWKLQGVEGTEAFF. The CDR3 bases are TGTGCCTGGAAACTACAGGGGGTAGAGGGCACTGAAGCTTTCTTT.

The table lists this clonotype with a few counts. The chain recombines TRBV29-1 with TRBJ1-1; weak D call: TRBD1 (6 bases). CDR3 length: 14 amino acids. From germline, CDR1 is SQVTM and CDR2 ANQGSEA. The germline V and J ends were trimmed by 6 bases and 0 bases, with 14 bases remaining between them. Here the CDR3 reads CSVRTGLMNTEAFF. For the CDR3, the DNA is TGCAGCGTGCGAACAGGGCTCATGAACACTGAAGCTTTCTTT.

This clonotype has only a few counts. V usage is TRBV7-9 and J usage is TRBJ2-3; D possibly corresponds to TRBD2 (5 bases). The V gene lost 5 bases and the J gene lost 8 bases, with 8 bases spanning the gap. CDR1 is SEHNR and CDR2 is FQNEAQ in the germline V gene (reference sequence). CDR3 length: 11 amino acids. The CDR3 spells CASSGSITQYF. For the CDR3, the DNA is TGTGCCAGCAGCGGGAGTATTACGCAGTATTTT.